This T cell receptor (beta chain) was obtained from a study of cytomegalovirus exposure and HLA in healthy donors. This PCR relied on a set of 60 Vbeta primers and 13 Jbeta primers. Assay used: immunoSEQ multiplex PCR; TCRdb lists only in-frame clones, some missing. The sample consists of some 89,000 clones, approximately 81% of them appearing once. The junction had 11 bases not matched to a gene; V was cut back by 2 bases and J by 4 bases. This CDR3 is 20 amino acids long. The germline CDR1 and CDR2 sequences are MDHEN and SYDVKM. Remarks on this clone: Antigen specificity is unknown.

Overall study results and limits: Most CMV-associated TCR beta chains appeared HLA-restricted in a later analysis. Most observed TCR sequences were rare, whereas some public TCRs were detected in many donors.

The specimen was PBMCs. This receptor was obtained from a man aged 35-49 years in good health and CMV-seropositive. J is TRBJ2-1 and V is TRBV28; TRBD2 aligns across 16 bases. The chain's CDR3 is CASSLPPGTSGRARYNEQFF. In DNA form, the CDR3 reads TGTGCCAGCAGTTTACCACCCGGGACTAGCGGGAGGGCGCGTTACAATGAGCAGTTCTTC.